This T cell receptor beta chain comes out of a study of long-term antiretroviral therapy in people with HIV. The assay, immunoSEQ v3.0, was run at survey level. Sequencing used immunoSEQ multiplex PCR; TCRdb keeps in-frame clones, though not all of them. The data hold roughly 28,000 clones, with approximately 78% observed a single time. Between the trimmed V and J ends, which lost 5 bases and 3 bases, there was a span of 10 bases. Germline V gene sequence: CDR1 SGHNT, CDR2 YENEEA. The CDR3 spans 13 residues. A note on this clone: Its antigen is currently unknown.

Study-level points and caveats: Transplant donor controls retained higher diversity, though diversity increased after ART.

The receptor was derived from a man aged 40-49 years with HIV. V gene TRBV11-3 combines with J gene TRBJ1-1; D perhaps matches TRBD1 (5 bases). Sequences were derived from unsorted PBMCs, sampled 3 years after starting antiretroviral therapy. CDR3 nucleotides: TGTGCCAGCAGCCGGGGGGTGGACACTGAAGCTTTCTTT. Protein product: CASSRGVDTEAFF.